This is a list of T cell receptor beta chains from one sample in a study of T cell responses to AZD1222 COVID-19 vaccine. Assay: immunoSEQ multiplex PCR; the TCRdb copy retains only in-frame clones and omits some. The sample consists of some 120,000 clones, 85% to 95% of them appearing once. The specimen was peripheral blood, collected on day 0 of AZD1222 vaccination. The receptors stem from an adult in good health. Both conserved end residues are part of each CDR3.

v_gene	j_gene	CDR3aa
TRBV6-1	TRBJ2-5	CASSELGQDSQETQYF
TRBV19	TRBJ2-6	CASSTYRSSGANVLTF
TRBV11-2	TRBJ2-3	CASSFRLVRDTQYF
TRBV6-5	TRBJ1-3	CASDLTGDGGNTIYF
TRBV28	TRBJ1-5	CASSRVSTGEGLGNQPQHF
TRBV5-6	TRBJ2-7	CASSFGTGGMDEQYF
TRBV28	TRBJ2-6	CASSFLRQTGANVLTF
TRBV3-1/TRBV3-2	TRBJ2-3	CASTRQGRATDTQYF
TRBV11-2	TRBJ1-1	CASGGAIAEAFF
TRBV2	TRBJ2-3	CASRGHPGLAGPDTQYF
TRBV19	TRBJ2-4	CASSISPNIQYF
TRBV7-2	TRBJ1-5	CASSPDWDQPQHF
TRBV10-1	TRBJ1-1	CASSKTGLSNTEAFF
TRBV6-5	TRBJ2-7	CASSSYRGPYEQYF
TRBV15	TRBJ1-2	CATRIRGSHGYTF
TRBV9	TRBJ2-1	CASSVEGLAIINEQFF
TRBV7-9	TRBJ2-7	CASSSDWRSSYEQYF
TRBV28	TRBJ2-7	CASSLPTSVTYEQYF
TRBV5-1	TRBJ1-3	CASSLETGPGNTIYF
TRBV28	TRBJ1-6	CASSLSQGSYNSPLHF
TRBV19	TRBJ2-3	CASSRLAPGDTQYF
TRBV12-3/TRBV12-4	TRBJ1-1	CASSLGQVSRSFF
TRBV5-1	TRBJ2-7	CASSFPLGGRSPFEQYF
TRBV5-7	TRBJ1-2	CASSFCRGRRYTF
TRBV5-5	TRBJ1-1	CASSLVGQGIPNTEAFF
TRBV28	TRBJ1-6	CASSPTGGSYNSPLHF
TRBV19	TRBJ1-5	CASSILDNQPQHF
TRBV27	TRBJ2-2	CASSFSLGATGELFF
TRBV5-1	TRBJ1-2	CASSLGVTGGGNGYTF
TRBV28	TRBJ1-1	CASILWGRGNTEAFF
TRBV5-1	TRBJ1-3	CASSIQGSGNTIYF